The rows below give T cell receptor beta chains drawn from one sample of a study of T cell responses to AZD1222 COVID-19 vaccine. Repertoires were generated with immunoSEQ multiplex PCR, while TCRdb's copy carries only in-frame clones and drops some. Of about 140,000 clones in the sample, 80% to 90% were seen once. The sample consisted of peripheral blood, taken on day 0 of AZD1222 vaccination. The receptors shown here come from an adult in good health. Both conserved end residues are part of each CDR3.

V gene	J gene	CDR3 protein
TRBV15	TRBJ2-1	CATTSISGGGEQFF
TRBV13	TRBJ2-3	CASSFSDLDTQYF
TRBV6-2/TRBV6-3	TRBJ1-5	CASSPIGVPQHF
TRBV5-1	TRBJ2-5	CASSFRVFSETQYF
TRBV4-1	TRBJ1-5	CASSQEGTGTNQPQHF
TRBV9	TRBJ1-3	CASRQGTGNTIYF
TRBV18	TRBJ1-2	CASSSKREGGFYGYTF
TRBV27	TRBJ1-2	CASSLLGVRDLPSNYGYTF
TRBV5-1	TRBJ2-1	CARIPRRRGTNNEQFF
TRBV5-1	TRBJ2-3	CASSLPGLATNTDTQYF
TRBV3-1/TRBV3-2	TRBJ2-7	CASSQRVQTGEGQYF
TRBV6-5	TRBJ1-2	CASSYMALLGNYGYTF
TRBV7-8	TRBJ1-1	CASSLGVLTEAFF
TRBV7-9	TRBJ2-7	CASSRKTGVEQYF
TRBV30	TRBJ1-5	CAWSADQLWANQPQHF
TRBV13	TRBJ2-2	CASSSTGTRIPGELFF
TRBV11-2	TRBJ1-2	CASSPDRAYGYTF
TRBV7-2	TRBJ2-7	CASSLAGSSGGINEQYF
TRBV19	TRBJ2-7	CASKFRDTGIYEQYF
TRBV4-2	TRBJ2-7	CASSQDLAPGYNYEQYF
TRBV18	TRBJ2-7	CASSPAYSTGQYF
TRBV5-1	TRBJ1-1	CASSLQYPTGNTEAFF
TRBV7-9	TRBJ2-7	CASSLWGGQQNEQYF